The 29 T cell receptor beta chains reported below all come from one sample, sequenced in a study of CD8 T cells in ankylosing spondylitis. In TCRdb, the 5' RACE reads were re-called with MiXCR into one record per CDR3 protein. Among around 130,000 distinct CDR3 sequences, about 6.4% were seen once, and the ten largest hold over 9%. The sample comprised blood, either unsorted or a sorted T cell fraction (not recorded which). The receptors originated from a male donor with ankylosing spondylitis or in good health (not recorded which).

In its sample, this clonotype was seen many times. J is TRBJ2-7 and V is TRBV6-2 or TRBV6-3, with 9 bases lining up with TRBD1. The V gene end was trimmed by 2 bases and the J gene end by 3 bases; junction bases not matched to a gene: 5. Germline V lookup: CDR1 MNHEY, CDR2 SVGEGT. The CDR3 totals 15 residues. CDR3 sequence reads: CASSYADRGYYEQYF. For the CDR3, the DNA is TGTGCCAGCAGTTACGCAGACAGGGGGTACTACGAGCAGTACTTC.

As for this clonotype: With a much larger clone just one base away, this may be a read error. V and J are TRBV20-1 and TRBJ1-5, with a weak D call TRBD1 (5 bases). Trimming took off 6 bases at V and 5 bases at J, with 17 bases between the two ends. CDR1 is DFQATT, CDR2 SNEGSKA, per germline (reference sequence). This CDR3 contains 14 residues. CDR3 sequence (DNA): TGCAGTGCACTTCCGAGACAGCGCTATCAGCCCCAGCATTTT. Its protein product is CSALPRQRYQPQHF.

The table lists this clonotype with many counts. The chain joins TRBV15 to TRBJ2-2; TRBD2 might be the D (5 bases). The CDR3 runs 14 residues. V lost 0 bases, J lost 9 bases, and 11 bases lay in between. CDR1 LNHNV and CDR2 YYDKDF come from the germline V gene (reference sequence). The CDR3 DNA follows: TGTGCCACCAGCAGAGATGTTTACGGGAGGGAGCTGTTTTTT. This codes for CATSRDVYGRELFF. Combining the CDR3 with reference TRBV15 and TRBJ2-2 gives the whole variable domain DAMVIQNPRYQVTQFGKPVTLSCSQTLNHNVMYWYQQKSSQAPKLLFHYYDKDFNNEADTPDNFQSRRPNTSFCFLDIRSPGLGDTAMYLCATSRDVYGRELFFGEGSRLTVL.

This clonotype was picked up many times. This chain uses TRBV7-2 with TRBJ1-3; the D is unclear. V was pared by 3 bases and J by 4 bases, with 10 bases between. Germline V gene data show CDR1 as SGHTA and CDR2 as FQGNSA. This CDR3 comprises 14 residues. This chain's CDR3 is CASSFSEAGNTIYF. The CDR3 DNA is TGTGCCAGCAGCTTTTCAGAAGCCGGAAACACCATATATTTT.

This chain links TRBV7-6 with TRBJ2-7; D uncertain. Germline-derived CDR1 and CDR2 are SGHVS and FNYEAQ. This CDR3 contains 14 residues. The V end lost 5 bases, the J end lost 1 base, and 12 bases lay between the germline ends. The CDR3 is CASSLLGESYEQYF. The CDR3 region has the DNA TGTGCCAGCAGCCTCCTTGGCGAATCCTACGAGCAGTACTTC.

Many counts were recorded for this clonotype. The chain couples TRBV3-1 to TRBJ1-1; no clear D. This CDR3 has 12 amino acids. V was trimmed by 1 base and J by 5 bases, leaving 5 bases between them. Germline lookup yields CDR1 LGHDT and CDR2 YNNKEL (reference sequence). DNA for the CDR3: TGTGCCAGCAGCCAAGGGATAACTGAAGCTTTCTTT. Its translation: CASSQGITEAFF.

A note on this clonotype: A much larger clone differs from this one at a single base, so this may be a read error. The V call is TRBV5-8, the J call TRBJ1-3; no definite D call. The germline V gene encodes CDR1 SGHTS and CDR2 YDEGEE. Trimming shortened V by 1 base and J by 0 bases, and 11 bases separated the two germline ends. This CDR3 region has 16 residues. DNA of the CDR3: TGTGCCAGCAGCTTGCCACAGACAACCTCTGGAAACACCATATATTTT. Residues: CASSLPQTTSGNTIYF. Looking up the rest from reference TRBV5-8 and TRBJ1-3 gives the full variable domain: EAGVTQSPTHLIKTRGQQATLRCSPISGHTSVYWYQQALGLGLQFLLWYDEGEERNRGNFPPRFSGRQFPNYSSELNVNALELEDSALYLCASSLPQTTSGNTIYFGEGSWLTVV.

Ten or more counts support this clonotype. V is TRBV5-1 and J is TRBJ2-7; the D is unclear. The V gene lost 3 bases and the J gene lost 3 bases, with 16 bases spanning the gap. This CDR3 is 15 amino acids long. CDR1 is SGHRS, CDR2 YFSETQ, per germline. The CDR3 is CASSSGPPDIYEQYF. The CDR3 DNA follows: TGCGCCAGCAGCTCAGGACCCCCAGATATCTACGAGCAGTACTTC.

This clonotype was seen repeatedly, ten times or more. The chain carries TRBV27 and TRBJ1-1; a weak D match, TRBD1 (5 bases). Germline CDR1 MNHEY, CDR2 SMNVEV (reference sequence). With 6 bases removed from V and 4 bases from J, the gap between germline ends came to 12 bases. This CDR3 has 13 amino acids. Here the CDR3 reads CASRLTVRTEAFF. The CDR3 DNA reads TGTGCCAGCAGACTGACAGTTCGCACTGAAGCTTTCTTT.

In its sample, this clonotype was seen many times. The chain recombines TRBV5-1 with TRBJ2-1; TRBD1 agrees at 7 bases. Germline V gives CDR1 SGHRS, CDR2 YFSETQ. The trim removed 1 base at V and 8 bases at J, leaving 3 bases unmatched. This CDR3 has 13 amino acids. The CDR3 coding sequence is TGCGCCAGCAGCTTGACAGGGGAATATGAGCAGTTCTTC. Translation gives CASSLTGEYEQFF. Drawing the rest from reference TRBV5-1 and TRBJ2-1, the complete variable domain is KAGVTQTPRYLIKTRGQQVTLSCSPISGHRSVSWYQQTPGQGLQFLFEYFSETQRNKGNFPGRFSGRQFSNSRSEMNVSTLELGDSALYLCASSLTGEYEQFFGPGTRLTVL.

This clonotype has more than one count but fewer than ten. V usage is TRBV27 and J usage is TRBJ1-4, with D hard to call. The CDR3 extends over 15 amino acids. V was shortened by 2 bases and J by 0 bases, with 7 bases between the two germline ends. Germline CDR1 and CDR2: MNHEY and SMNVEV (reference sequence). This CDR3 reads CASSLVAATNEKLFF. The CDR3 DNA sequence: TGTGCCAGCAGTTTAGTGGCAGCAACTAATGAAAAACTGTTTTTT.

The sample holds many counts of this clonotype. The chain joins TRBV5-1 to TRBJ1-2; D is undetermined. This CDR3 comprises 15 residues. V shed 1 base and J shed 6 bases, with 16 bases lying between them. The germline CDR1 and CDR2 sequences are SGHRS and YFSETQ. The CDR3 DNA follows: TGCGCCAGCAGCTTGTATTCCGGCCTCACGGATGGCTACACCTTC. Protein sequence: CASSLYSGLTDGYTF.

This clonotype was recorded many times. The chain combines TRBV20-1 with TRBJ2-1; no clear D gene. CDR1 and CDR2 (germline): DFQATT, SNEGSKA (reference sequence). CDR3 size: 13 residues. V was pared by 4 bases and J by 10 bases, with 17 bases between. CDR3 in DNA: TGCAGTGCTACCCGGAGCAACGGGCACGAGCAGTTCTTC. Translated: CSATRSNGHEQFF.

This clonotype occurred many times. This chain connects TRBV28 to TRBJ2-7; unclear D gene. Germline V CDR1 and CDR2: MDHEN, SYDVKM. Deletions cut 3 bases from V and 0 bases from J, with 15 bases between. The length of the CDR3 is 16 residues. The CDR3 loop is CASSLVITESSYEQYF. CDR3 nucleotide sequence: TGTGCCAGCAGTTTGGTCATTACAGAGAGCTCCTACGAGCAGTACTTC. The full variable domain, rest sourced from reference TRBV28 and TRBJ2-7, is DVKVTQSSRYLVKRTGEKVFLECVQDMDHENMFWYRQDPGLGLRLIYFSYDVKMKEKGDIPEGYSVSREKKERFSLILESASTNQTSMYLCASSLVITESSYEQYFGPGTRLTVT.

This clonotype was recorded at least ten times. The V call is TRBV20-1, the J call TRBJ1-2, with D possibly matching TRBD1 (6 bases). Trimming pared 6 bases from V and 0 bases from J, leaving 17 bases between. Looked up from germline, CDR1 is DFQATT and CDR2 is SNEGSKA (reference sequence). The CDR3 covers 15 residues. Here the CDR3 DNA reads TGCAGTGCCCCCGCGTTGGCAGGGGCTAACTATGGCTACACCTTC. Encoded protein: CSAPALAGANYGYTF.

This clonotype was recorded at least ten times. The CDR3 loop reads CASSPAGTSHGYTF. CDR3 DNA sequence: TGCGCCAGCAGTCCCGCCGGGACTTCCCACGGCTACACCTTC. The chain is built from TRBV5-1 and TRBJ1-2; D might be TRBD1 (5 bases). V lost 5 bases and J 8 bases, leaving 19 bases between the germline ends. Germline loops: CDR1 SGHRS, CDR2 YFSETQ. The CDR3 spans 14 residues.

In this sample, this clonotype turned up many times. This sequence joins TRBV5-1 and TRBJ2-7; D is uncertain. The CDR3 consists of 11 residues. Per germline, CDR1 SGHRS and CDR2 YFSETQ. Trimming cost V 6 bases and J 0 bases, with 4 bases left between them. The CDR3 DNA reads TGCGCCAGCATGAACTCCTACGAGCAGTACTTC. This encodes CASMNSYEQYF.

This clonotype was recorded at least ten times. The genes are TRBV5-5 and TRBJ1-2; 8 nucleotides agree with TRBD1. Germline V gives CDR1 SGHKS, CDR2 YYEKEE (reference sequence). V was pared by 1 base and J by 8 bases, with 4 bases of the junction left unmatched. The CDR3 has 13 residues. The CDR3 coding sequence is TGTGCCAGCAGCTTGCAGGGGGCAGGAGGCTACACCTTC. This gives the protein CASSLQGAGGYTF.

This clonotype appeared many times. CDR3 sequence: CASSHWDEQFF. CDR3 nucleotides: TGTGCCAGCAGCCATTGGGATGAGCAGTTCTTC. The V call is TRBV14, the J call TRBJ2-1; D is undetermined. Germline V CDR1 and CDR2: SGHDN, FVKESK. The CDR3 has 11 residues. Trimming shortened V by 3 bases and J by 8 bases, and 5 bases separated the two germline ends.

This chain links TRBV19 with TRBJ2-3; 8 nucleotides agree with TRBD2. Trimming at V came to 5 bases and at J to 4 bases, leaving 5 bases not matched to a gene. This CDR3 is 14 amino acids long. Per germline, CDR1 LNHDA and CDR2 SQIVND (reference sequence). CDR3 amino acids: CASSGRGEADTQYF. CDR3 nucleotide sequence: TGTGCCAGTAGTGGGCGGGGGGAGGCAGATACGCAGTATTTT.

This clonotype appeared many times. This chain joins TRBV7-8 and TRBJ1-2; tentatively, D is TRBD1 (6 bases). The CDR3 length is 16 residues. V lost 0 bases and J lost 4, with 15 bases in between. Germline CDR1 and CDR2: SGHVS and FQNEAQ. CDR3 residues: CASSLALRDIFYGYTF. The CDR3 DNA is TGTGCCAGCAGCTTAGCTCTAAGGGACATTTTCTATGGCTACACCTTC.

This clonotype has at least ten counts. The chain recombines TRBV30 with TRBJ2-1; weak D call: TRBD2 (6 bases). V was trimmed by 4 bases and J by 6 bases, leaving 13 bases between them. The CDR3 consists of 13 residues. Germline V gene sequence: CDR1 GTSNPN, CDR2 SVGIG (reference sequence). CDR3 loop: CAWIAALGNEQFF. In DNA form, the CDR3 reads TGTGCCTGGATAGCGGCCCTCGGCAATGAGCAGTTCTTC. The full variable domain, in which reference TRBV30 and TRBJ2-1 provide the parts outside the CDR3, is SQTIHQWPATLVQPVGSPLSLECTVEGTSNPNLYWYRQAAGRGLQLLFYSVGIGQISSEVPQNLSASRPQDRQFILSSKKLLLSDSGFYLCAWIAALGNEQFFGPGTRLTVL.

This clonotype was detected many times. The V gene is TRBV29-1, the J gene TRBJ1-3; D remains unclear. Looked up from germline, CDR1 is SQVTM and CDR2 is ANQGSEA. This CDR3 is 13 amino acids long. Trimming cost V 7 bases and J 0 bases, with 10 bases left between them. Here the CDR3 DNA reads TGCAGCGCCAAGCCCTCCTCTGGAAACACCATATATTTT. Protein: CSAKPSSGNTIYF.

There are many counts of this clonotype. V is TRBV7-9 and J is TRBJ2-2; D is unresolved. The CDR3 has 16 amino acids. V was shortened by 2 bases and J by 2 bases, with 12 bases between the two germline ends. Germline CDR1 SEHNR, CDR2 FQNEAQ (reference sequence). The CDR3 here is CASSLLGATNTGELFF. CDR3 coding DNA: TGTGCCAGCAGCTTACTTGGCGCAACCAACACCGGGGAGCTGTTTTTT.

This chain's CDR3 is CASTGQGPNEQFF. In DNA, the CDR3 is TGTGCCAGCACCGGACAGGGACCCAATGAGCAGTTCTTC. V is TRBV28 and J is TRBJ2-1; 8 bases are shared with TRBD1. V lost 7 bases and J lost 6; bases outside the gene matches: 5. Germline CDR1 MDHEN, CDR2 SYDVKM. There are 13 residues in the CDR3.

This clonotype was recorded many times. The chain carries TRBV4-1 and TRBJ1-2; TRBD1 aligns across 7 bases. After removal of 3 bases from V and 3 bases from J, the junction contained 19 bases not matched to a gene. CDR1 and CDR2 (germline): MGHRA, YSYEKL. This CDR3 has 19 residues. CDR3 protein: CASSHIVGGQATPDYGYTF. In nucleotides, the CDR3 is TGCGCCAGCAGCCATATAGTAGGAGGACAGGCCACCCCGGACTATGGCTACACCTTC.

This clonotype was seen ten or more times. The J gene is TRBJ2-2, the V gene TRBV6-2 or TRBV6-3, with TRBD2 identical over 9 bases. V lost 4 bases and J lost 2; bases outside the gene matches: 8. The CDR3 sequence is 17 residues long. Germline lookup yields CDR1 MNHEY and CDR2 SVGEGT. DNA for the CDR3: TGTGCCAGCAGTTCTACTAGCGGGCGATCAAACACCGGGGAGCTGTTTTTT. Amino acid sequence: CASSSTSGRSNTGELFF.

This clonotype was counted ten times or more. The genes are TRBV3-1 and TRBJ1-2; possible D gene TRBD1, 6 bases. Trimming removed 4 bases from V and 4 bases from J, with 13 bases in between. The CDR3 totals 14 residues. Germline V lookup: CDR1 LGHDT, CDR2 YNNKEL (reference sequence). CDR3 region: CASSPRDTPYGYTF. Written as DNA, the CDR3 is TGTGCCAGCAGCCCGAGGGACACCCCCTATGGCTACACCTTC. Full variable domain (rest looked up from reference TRBV3-1 and TRBJ1-2): DTAVSQTPKYLVTQMGNDKSIKCEQNLGHDTMYWYKQDSKKFLKIMFSYNNKELIINETVPNRFSPKSPDKAHLNLHINSLELGDSAVYFCASSPRDTPYGYTFGSGTRLTVV.

This clonotype has at least ten counts. The J gene is TRBJ2-3, the V gene TRBV5-1; D perhaps matches TRBD1 (7 bases). This CDR3 is 17 amino acids long. Per the germline V gene, CDR1 is SGHRS and CDR2 is YFSETQ. Trimming cost V 5 bases and J 5 bases, with 24 bases left between them. The CDR3 DNA follows: TGCGCCAGCAGACGCGGGACAGCGCGACTTTTTGGAGATACGCAGTATTTT. Translation: CASRRGTARLFGDTQYF.